This passage covers 11 T cell receptor beta chains from one sample sequenced in a study of Ad26.COV2.S vaccination and SARS-CoV-2 variants (dated by TCRdb to about 2021). In light of the paper, this sample's time point label describes: individuals recovered from natural SARS-CoV-2 infection. Libraries were built with the immunoSEQ multiplex PCR assay. TCRdb obtained this table from immuneACCESS and retained in-frame rearrangements with V and J assigned. These tables miss some clones; where compared with another copy, unresolved V genes account for less than half of the shortfall, and the remainder is unexplained. Present in this sample are about 180,000 clones, about 83% of which were seen just once. Approximately 6% of the sample comes from the top ten. This specimen consisted of peripheral blood, obtained after recovery from COVID-19. Receptors were obtained from a human donor who had recovered from COVID-19.

The V and J genes are TRBV7-9 and TRBJ2-1; TRBD2 might be the D (5 bases). The germline V and J ends were trimmed by 7 bases and 10 bases, with 17 bases remaining between them. The germline V gene encodes CDR1 SEHNR and CDR2 FQNEAQ (reference sequence). The CDR3 is made up of 13 amino acids. CDR3 coding DNA: TGTGCCAGCAAAAGTCGGGATGCGGACGAGCAGTTCTTC. Protein product: CASKSRDADEQFF.

The chain carries TRBV24-1 and TRBJ2-1; 16 bases fit TRBD2. Germline V gives CDR1 KGHDR, CDR2 SFDVKD. This CDR3 comprises 15 residues. The trim removed 5 bases at V and 8 bases at J, leaving 2 bases unmatched. CDR3 bases: TGTGCCACCAGTGTTGGGACTAGCGGGAGGGATGAGCAGTTCTTC. Its protein is CATSVGTSGRDEQFF.

CDR3 coding DNA: TGTGCCAGCAGTCCCCTGGGGGCGACCACTTCCCTTGAAGCTTTCTTT. Translated, it gives CASSPLGATTSLEAFF. The chain carries TRBV7-2 and TRBJ1-1; TRBD1 might be the D (6 bases). The CDR3 runs 16 residues. Trimming pared 6 bases from V and 7 bases from J, leaving 24 bases between. Germline V gene sequence: CDR1 SGHTA, CDR2 FQGNSA.

The chain links TRBV9 to TRBJ1-6; 10 bases map to TRBD1. Germline V gives CDR1 SGDLS, CDR2 YYNGEE. CDR3 size: 16 residues. Germline trimming cut 3 bases from V and 3 bases from J; bases unmatched to any gene: 3. The CDR3 spells CASSDGTGVYNSPLHF. The CDR3 region has the DNA TGTGCCAGCAGCGACGGGACAGGGGTCTATAATTCACCCCTCCACTTT.

As DNA, the CDR3 is TGTGCCAGCAGCCCGCTGACTAGCGAACAAGAGACCCAGTACTTC. Protein: CASSPLTSEQETQYF. The chain combines TRBV14 with TRBJ2-5; 8 bases agree with TRBD2. V was pared by 4 bases and J by 2 bases, with 6 bases of the junction left unmatched. This CDR3 contains 15 residues. Germline assignment: CDR1 SGHDN and CDR2 FVKESK.

CDR3 sequence reads: CASSIRGGTEAFF. Here the CDR3 DNA reads TGTGCCAGCAGCATCAGGGGTGGCACTGAAGCTTTCTTT. J is TRBJ1-1 and V is TRBV9, with D perhaps TRBD1 (6 bases). Looked up from germline, CDR1 is SGDLS and CDR2 is YYNGEE. The CDR3 spans 13 residues. Trimming removed 4 bases at V and 4 bases at J, with 11 bases between.

This chain joins TRBV15 and TRBJ2-5; 10 bases are a match to TRBD1. Per the germline V gene, CDR1 is LNHNV and CDR2 is YYDKDF (reference sequence). The CDR3 runs to 14 residues. The V gene end was trimmed by 1 base and the J gene end by 5 bases; junction bases not matched to a gene: 1. The CDR3: CATSRGQGAETQYF. The CDR3 coding sequence is TGTGCCACCAGCAGAGGACAGGGGGCGGAGACCCAGTACTTC.

The gene calls are TRBV7-2 and TRBJ2-1, with a possible D match to TRBD1 (5 bases). This CDR3 is 15 amino acids long. V lost 5 bases and J 4 bases, leaving 15 bases between the germline ends. CDR1 is SGHTA, CDR2 FQGNSA, per germline. CDR3 nucleotide sequence: TGTGCCAGCAGCGGGGCGAAGGGGCCTTACAATGAGCAGTTCTTC. Translated: CASSGAKGPYNEQFF.

In nucleotides, the CDR3 is TGTGCCAGCAGCCCATACTCAGACTACACCTACGAGCAGTACTTC. Protein product: CASSPYSDYTYEQYF. The gene calls are TRBV9 and TRBJ2-7; weak D call: TRBD2 (5 bases). Per germline, CDR1 SGDLS and CDR2 YYNGEE. V was clipped by 4 bases and J by 2 bases, with 16 bases between them. The CDR3 consists of 15 residues.

J is TRBJ1-2 and V is TRBV27, with D maybe TRBD1 (5 bases). Germline-derived CDR1 and CDR2 are MNHEY and SMNVEV (reference sequence). Deletions cut 1 base from V and 9 bases from J, with 9 bases between. This CDR3 region has 12 residues. In DNA form, the CDR3 reads TGTGCCAGCAGTTTATACGGGGGGAGCTACACCTTC. It translates to CASSLYGGSYTF.

This clone was seen only once. The rearrangement joins TRBV13 to TRBJ2-5; possibly TRBD2 for D (7 bases). V gave up 7 bases and J gave up 1 base, with 13 bases separating them. The germline CDR1 and CDR2 sequences are PRHDT and FYEKMQ (reference sequence). The CDR3 totals 14 residues. CDR3 DNA sequence: TGTGCCAGCAAAAGGGGGGGGTCCCAAGAGACCCAGTACTTC. Its translation is CASKRGGSQETQYF.